This record looks at one TCR beta chain sequence and its context. Time point defined: blood 2 weeks post-SBRT. Treatment specified: 15 Gy SBRT to primary tumor, nephrectomy 4 weeks later. Measured with immunoSEQ multiplex PCR; TCRdb has only the in-frame clones, and not every one. The data contain more than 150,000 clones, 87% of them singletons. The V gene's germline CDR1 is MNHNY and CDR2 SVGAGI (reference sequence). The CDR3 spans 14 residues. V lost 2 bases and J lost 0, with 4 bases in between. This record comes from a study of radiation and T cells in renal cell carcinoma. This sequence originates from a woman in her fifties or sixties with renal cell carcinoma. This sequence joins TRBV6-6 and TRBJ1-4; D gene ambiguous. The sample was blood, taken from a patient whose treatment included radiotherapy and nephrectomy. CDR3 sequence reads: CASSYGTTNEKLFF. CDR3 nucleotide sequence: TGTGCCAGCAGTTACGGCACAACTAATGAAAAACTGTTTTTT.